This TCR beta chain emerged from a study of T-cell reconstitution after alpha-beta-depleted transplantation in children. This sample's TCRbeta library carried unique molecular identifier barcodes. MiXCR was run by TCRdb on the PCR reads, yielding one entry per CDR3 protein. This table holds 190,000 or so distinct CDR3 sequences, approximately 6.8% found once. CDR3 length: 17 residues. V lost 0 bases and J lost 6, with 21 bases in between. From germline, CDR1 is LNHNV and CDR2 YYDKDF (reference sequence). This clonotype came up many times. This sequence was found in a human donor who donated a stem cell graft to a child with Wiskott-Aldrich syndrome. The rearrangement joins TRBV15 to TRBJ2-7; TRBD1 might be the D (6 bases). The sequenced sample was PBMCs from the stem cell graft donor, obtained from the stem cell graft. The CDR3 region is CATSREDQGPGTLEQYF. DNA of the CDR3: TGTGCCACCAGCAGAGAGGATCAGGGGCCGGGGACGCTCGAGCAGTACTTC.